This entry lists 12 T cell receptor beta chains sequenced from one sample in a study of blood T cell repertoires in COVID-19. Using immunoSEQ multiplex PCR, the repertoire was profiled, and TCRdb retains in-frame clones only, with some absent. The profile covers 15,000 to 20,000 clones, with approximately 89% appearing a single time and 12% taken by the ten largest. The sequencing sample was made of peripheral blood. The receptors here all came from a human donor in a cohort sampled during active COVID-19.

This clone was seen a single time. The chain uses TRBV7-2 and TRBJ1-5; D gene uncertain. CDR3 length: 16 residues. Germline CDR1 is SGHTA and CDR2 is FQGNSA. V was pared by 3 bases and J by 0 bases, with 12 bases between. The CDR3 sequence is CASSLVRSFSNQPQHF. CDR3 DNA sequence: TGTGCCAGCAGCTTGGTACGGAGCTTTAGCAATCAGCCCCAGCATTTT.

The chain links TRBV11-2 to TRBJ1-5; D remains unclear. This CDR3 has 15 amino acids. Germline CDR1 is SGHAT and CDR2 is FQNNGV. The V end was cut by 0 bases, the J end by 2 bases, with 8 bases between. CDR3 in DNA: TGTGCCAGCAGCTTAGATGTTGGGCGCAATCAGCCCCAGCATTTT. Translating it yields CASSLDVGRNQPQHF.

V is TRBV7-9 and J is TRBJ2-7; 9 nucleotides match TRBD2. This CDR3 is 12 amino acids long. Germline trimming cut 1 base from V and 10 bases from J; bases unmatched to any gene: 2. Germline CDR1 reads SEHNR; CDR2 reads FQNEAQ (reference sequence). DNA of the CDR3: TGTGCCAGCAGCTTAGAGACTAGCGGACAGTACTTC. Its translation: CASSLETSGQYF.

The V gene is TRBV19, the J gene TRBJ1-4; D not certain. This CDR3 is 14 amino acids long. CDR1 and CDR2 (germline): LNHDA, SQIVND (reference sequence). V was shortened by 8 bases and J by 7 bases, with 17 bases between the two germline ends. The chain's CDR3 is CASEANGIGEKLFF. The DNA for the CDR3 is TGTGCCAGTGAAGCAAACGGGATCGGTGAAAAACTGTTTTTT.

V gene TRBV19 combines with J gene TRBJ2-7; D is unresolved. The V end was cut by 1 base, the J end by 2 bases, with 12 bases between. The CDR3 sequence is 15 residues long. The germline V gene encodes CDR1 LNHDA and CDR2 SQIVND (reference sequence). CDR3 DNA sequence: TGTGCCAGTAGTATAGGGCCGTCGGAGACCTACGAGCAGTACTTC. Protein sequence: CASSIGPSETYEQYF.

The chain combines TRBV19 with TRBJ1-4; 9 nucleotides align to TRBD1. Germline V gene data show CDR1 as LNHDA and CDR2 as SQIVND (reference sequence). The CDR3 totals 15 residues. Unmatched junction bases numbered 16, after V lost 9 bases and J lost 11 bases. The CDR3 loop is CASLDPGTGFRKLFF. In DNA, the CDR3 is TGTGCCAGCCTTGATCCGGGGACAGGGTTTAGGAAACTGTTTTTT.

This chain uses TRBV7-8 with TRBJ1-3; TRBD1 matches 8 bases. The CDR3 totals 14 residues. The germline V gene encodes CDR1 SGHVS and CDR2 FQNEAQ. Trimming at V came to 4 bases and at J to 3 bases, leaving 2 bases not matched to a gene. In DNA, the CDR3 is TGTGCCAGCAGCTCGGACAGGGTTGGAAACACCATATATTTT. Translated: CASSSDRVGNTIYF.

This chain joins TRBV25-1 and TRBJ1-1; TRBD1 matches at 10 bases. The CDR3 is 13 residues long. The V gene end was trimmed by 8 bases and the J gene end by 6 bases; junction bases not matched to a gene: 6. Germline-derived CDR1 and CDR2 are MGHDK and SYGVNS. CDR3 sequence reads: CASVGTGESEAFF. The CDR3, as DNA: TGTGCCAGCGTGGGGACAGGGGAGTCTGAAGCTTTCTTT.

This clone was picked up one time. The gene calls are TRBV9 and TRBJ2-3; D remains unclear. This CDR3 contains 13 residues. Trimming removed 0 bases at V and 7 bases at J, with 9 bases between. CDR1 is SGDLS and CDR2 is YYNGEE in the germline V gene. The CDR3 here is CASSVDPTYTQYF. CDR3 nucleotides: TGTGCCAGCAGCGTAGATCCTACTTATACGCAGTATTTT.

The genes are TRBV29-1 and TRBJ1-6, with D possibly being TRBD1 (5 bases). Germline CDR1 SQVTM, CDR2 ANQGSEA. The CDR3 is 13 residues long. With 4 bases removed from V and 5 bases from J, the gap between germline ends came to 9 bases. In DNA form, the CDR3 reads TGCAGCGTTGCCAGGGAAAATAATTCACCCCTCCACTTT. It specifies CSVARENNSPLHF.

This sequence joins TRBV28 and TRBJ1-6; 8 bases map to TRBD1. Trimming removed 4 bases from V and 6 bases from J; junction bases left unmatched: 11. The germline V gene has CDR1 MDHEN and CDR2 SYDVKM. The CDR3 consists of 17 residues. The CDR3: CASSSGQDTLFNSPLHF. For the CDR3, the DNA is TGTGCCAGCAGTTCGGGACAGGACACGCTTTTTAATTCACCCCTCCACTTT.

The chain uses TRBV10-3 and TRBJ1-1; D is undetermined. Germline CDR1 and CDR2: ENHRY and SYGVKD. With 6 bases removed from V and 3 bases from J, the gap between germline ends came to 11 bases. There are 13 residues in the CDR3. In DNA, the CDR3 is TGTGCCATCAGGCGGTTCGGGGACACTGAAGCTTTCTTT. This encodes CAIRRFGDTEAFF.